Listed here is a single T cell receptor (beta chain). Its antigen remains undetermined. No much larger clone exists at a distance of one base, and base qualities are not known. CDR1 and CDR2 (SGHNT, YENEEA) derive from the germline V gene. Trimming leaves V shorter by 5 bases and J shorter by 9 bases, with the junction holding 13 bases beyond the gene matches. The CDR3, from cysteine to phenylalanine, totals 15 residues. Here the CDR3 DNA is all that survives: 45 bases in frame from base 1. The collaborating institutions used their own protocols to collect whole blood in K2EDTA tubes. For TCRbeta analysis, collaborators shipped samples as frozen whole blood, isolated PBMCs, or DNA extracted from either of those sample types. The sample belongs to a study of blood T cell repertoires in COVID-19 (dated by TCRdb to 2020 to 2021). Regarding the complete study: Samples covering the acute and convalescent phases of COVID-19 were provided by collaborators in the United States, Italy and Spain. Deeply sampled blood TCRbeta repertoires from subjects exposed to, actively infected with, or recovered from COVID-19 were included in the dataset. The material from the prospective study consisted of cDNA or gDNA derived from T cells, B-cell-depleted T cells, or PBMCs. Samples were obtained from the ongoing ImmuneRACE study (first 160 participants) and from 1,254 subjects provided by 6 global collaborators. HLA class I and class II types, where available, came from metadata supplied by the sample provider rather than from assay-based typing. The repertoires were released in a freely available public database meant as a resource for research on the immune response to SARS-CoV-2. Nearly every sample came with metadata listing a de-identified subject ID, COVID-19 status, age in years and sex.

The paper as a whole reports these results and caveats: The quantity of clinical and demographic metadata differed by source and by participant and was supplied without curation.

The immunoSEQ Assay, a bias-controlled multiplex PCR, was used to amplify TCRbeta CDR3 regions from genomic DNA. Per the source publication's procedure: Nucleated cell counts per sample were estimated from amplification of reference gene primers within the assay. Sequence reads were collapsed and filtered to measure the absolute abundance of every unique TCRbeta CDR3 rearrangement. For each sample, productive Simpson clonality was calculated by taking the square root of Simpson's diversity index across productive rearrangements. TCRdb re-hosts the immuneACCESS table, in-frame sequences only. Its copies lack some clones; in the studies checked, an unresolved V gene accounts for under half of them, and the cause for the rest is not known. V, J and clone size reflect that table, while D and trimming were determined from the DNA. The sample data list roughly 30,000 clones, and approximately 83% of these were observed just once. About a quarter of the sample belongs to the ten largest clones.

Sequenced material: peripheral blood. The V and J segments used are TRBV11-3 and TRBJ1-2, with 9 middle bases fitting TRBD1. The receptor comes from a human donor in a cohort sampled during active COVID-19. The nucleotide sequence reads TGTGCCAGCAGCCCCTCCCGAGGACAGGGGTCAAGCTACACCTTC. Translated, this is CASSPSRGQGSSYTF.